One and the same sample provided the 16 T cell receptor beta chains below, sequenced in a study of blood T cells in healthy people across ages. Alongside a J-beta primer mix, a sample-barcoded 5' primer served in a second PCR lasting roughly 7 to 11 cycles. TCRdb reprocessed the 5' RACE reads via MiXCR and lists one record per CDR3 protein. This table holds fewer than 900,000 distinct CDR3 sequences, 35% to 45% found once. Sequences were obtained from blood. These TCRs come from a woman aged 60-75 years in good health.

The chain couples TRBV29-1 to TRBJ2-1; no clear D. This CDR3 comprises 12 residues. The V end was cut by 7 bases, the J end by 5 bases, with 12 bases between. The germline CDR1 and CDR2 sequences are SQVTM and ANQGSEA. The CDR3 is CSAIRADNEQFF. The CDR3 nucleotides are TGCAGCGCCATTCGGGCCGACAATGAGCAGTTCTTC.

This clonotype occurred a few times. The genes are TRBV18 and TRBJ2-3; D remains unclear. Trimming removed 2 bases from V and 1 base from J, with 10 bases in between. CDR1 and CDR2 from the germline V gene are KGHSH and LQKENI. This CDR3 spans 15 amino acids. The DNA of the CDR3 is TGTGCCAGCTCACCAATCGGGCAGGGCACAGATACGCAGTATTTT. It yields the protein CASSPIGQGTDTQYF.

This clonotype was seen a few times. This chain connects TRBV6-5 to TRBJ2-5; D ambiguous. The CDR3 extends over 16 amino acids. Germline lookup yields CDR1 MNHEY and CDR2 SVGAGI. The germline V and J ends were trimmed by 0 bases and 2 bases, with 13 bases remaining between them. This chain's CDR3 is CASSYSVATDQETQYF. CDR3 nucleotide sequence: TGTGCCAGCAGTTACTCAGTGGCTACAGATCAAGAGACCCAGTACTTC.

The chain combines TRBV10-1 with TRBJ2-7; 13 positions match TRBD2. The ends lost 2 bases at V and 7 bases at J; junction bases unmatched: 11. Germline V gene sequence: CDR1 WNHNN, CDR2 SYGVQD (reference sequence). The length of the CDR3 is 17 residues. The CDR3 nucleotides read TGCGCCAGCAGTGAGCGCACTAGCGGGGGGGCCCGTAATGAGCAGTACTTC. Protein sequence: CASSERTSGGARNEQYF.

Of note for this clonotype: Since a much larger clone is just one base distant, this may be a read error. This chain joins TRBV7-2 and TRBJ2-7; D is unclear. Germline CDR1 reads SGHTA; CDR2 reads FQGNSA. The CDR3 runs to 15 residues. V lost 1 base and J lost 8, with 18 bases in between. Here the CDR3 DNA reads TGTGCCAGCAGCTTAGGGTTCGCGTCTTGGGCCAAGCAGTACTTC. As protein: CASSLGFASWAKQYF.

This clonotype was recorded a few times. The V and J genes are TRBV28 and TRBJ1-5; D not resolved. Trimming took off 1 base at V and 11 bases at J, with 18 bases between the two ends. The CDR3 loop spans 15 amino acids. The germline V gene has CDR1 MDHEN and CDR2 SYDVKM. CDR3 sequence reads: CASSLSRAPGWAQHF. CDR3 nucleotide sequence: TGTGCCAGCAGTTTATCTCGGGCCCCCGGATGGGCCCAGCATTTT.

CDR3 residues: CASSYAGTVYGYTF. As DNA, the CDR3 is TGTGCCAGCAGTTACGCGGGGACAGTCTATGGCTACACCTTC. The chain is built from TRBV6-5 and TRBJ1-2, with 7 nucleotides matching TRBD1. Germline values: CDR1 MNHEY, CDR2 SVGAGI. The CDR3 totals 14 residues. The ends lost 2 bases at V and 4 bases at J; junction bases unmatched: 4.

In its sample, this clonotype was seen once. The rearrangement links TRBV9 to TRBJ2-7; 10 bases agree with TRBD1. Germline-derived CDR1 and CDR2 are SGDLS and YYNGEE. Trimming at V came to 0 bases and at J to 5 bases, leaving 8 bases not matched to a gene. This CDR3 is built from 16 residues. CDR3 sequence: CASSVGTGGNFDEQYF. The CDR3 DNA reads as TGTGCCAGCAGCGTAGGGACAGGGGGAAATTTCGACGAGCAGTACTTC.

This sequence joins TRBV9 and TRBJ2-7, with 11 bases identical to TRBD1. CDR1 SGDLS and CDR2 YYNGEE come from the germline V gene. The CDR3 contains 16 residues. V dropped 4 bases and J dropped 4; count of bases not matched to a gene: 10. The DNA for the CDR3 is TGTGCCAGCAGCCCGAACTCTGGGACAGGGGGGTACGAGCAGTACTTC. Amino acid sequence: CASSPNSGTGGYEQYF.

The V and J genes are TRBV28 and TRBJ2-7; 7 bases align to TRBD2. In germline, CDR1 is MDHEN, CDR2 SYDVKM. Trimming at V came to 7 bases and at J to 3 bases, leaving 6 bases not matched to a gene. The CDR3 has 13 amino acids. The CDR3 region has the DNA TGTGCCAGCACCGGGACTAATGACTACGAGCAGTACTTC. Protein: CASTGTNDYEQYF. The full variable domain, rest sourced from reference TRBV28 and TRBJ2-7, is DVKVTQSSRYLVKRTGEKVFLECVQDMDHENMFWYRQDPGLGLRLIYFSYDVKMKEKGDIPEGYSVSREKKERFSLILESASTNQTSMYLCASTGTNDYEQYFGPGTRLTVT.

V gene TRBV6-5 combines with J gene TRBJ1-1; D is perhaps TRBD1 (5 bases). Germline V gene data show CDR1 as MNHEY and CDR2 as SVGAGI. This CDR3 contains 13 residues. Trimming shortened V by 6 bases and J by 4 bases, and 12 bases separated the two germline ends. The DNA for the CDR3 is TGTGCCAGCAGCCTCGGGGGGGTCACTGAAGCTTTCTTT. Its translation: CASSLGGVTEAFF.

The chain has TRBV27 and TRBJ2-2; D perhaps matches TRBD2 (7 bases). The CDR3 has 16 amino acids. CDR1 and CDR2 from the germline V gene are MNHEY and SMNVEV (reference sequence). V shed 4 bases and J shed 1 base, with 13 bases lying between them. CDR3 DNA sequence: TGTGCCAGCAGTTCTGGGGGCGGGGGGAACACCGGGGAGCTGTTTTTT. It yields the protein CASSSGGGGNTGELFF.

Comments on this clonotype: The missing conserved phenylalanine or tryptophan at the end of this CDR3 makes a read error likely. The rearrangement uses TRBV12-5 and TRBJ2-1; D is perhaps TRBD1 (8 bases). The CDR3 is 17 residues long. Trimming removed 1 base from V and 8 bases from J, with 21 bases in between. Germline CDR1 reads LGHNT; CDR2 reads FRNRAP. CDR3 loop: CASGLGGGRGLGYEQFL. The CDR3 DNA reads TGTGCTAGTGGTTTGGGGGGGGGCAGGGGGCTTGGTTATGAGCAGTTCTTA.

V is TRBV6-6 and J is TRBJ1-3, with TRBD1 as a possible D gene (5 bases). Germline V gives CDR1 MNHNY, CDR2 SVGAGI (reference sequence). Between the trimmed V and J ends, which lost 2 bases and 0 bases, there was a span of 8 bases. This CDR3 spans 15 amino acids. CDR3: CASSYGAISGNTIYF. Written as DNA, the CDR3 is TGTGCCAGCAGTTACGGGGCCATCTCTGGAAACACCATATATTTT.

The V and J genes are TRBV3-1 and TRBJ2-1; the D gene is possibly TRBD2 (5 bases). Between the trimmed V and J ends, which lost 3 bases and 4 bases, there was a span of 10 bases. The germline gives CDR1 LGHDT, CDR2 YNNKEL (reference sequence). The CDR3 is 14 amino acids. CDR3 sequence reads: CASSQSEGYNEQFF. CDR3 coding DNA: TGTGCCAGCAGCCAGTCAGAGGGTTACAATGAGCAGTTCTTC.

The chain links TRBV3-1 to TRBJ2-1; D might be TRBD1 (6 bases). The DNA end is more similar to TRBJ2-7, so the J call may be wrong. CDR1 and CDR2 from the germline V gene are LGHDT and YNNKEL (reference sequence). The CDR3 extends over 16 amino acids. Here the CDR3 reads CASSRLQGSSYNEQYF. CDR3 in DNA: TGTGCCAGCAGCCGACTCCAGGGGAGCTCCTACAATGAGCAGTACTTC.